The entry below describes one TCR beta chain. Its antigen remains unidentified. The data belong to a study of T cells expressing NK-cell markers (dated by TCRdb to 2019 to 2021). Background on the whole study: About eight donors provided sorted CD3+CD56+NKG2C+, CD3+CD56+NKG2C- and CD3+CD56-NKG2C+ T-cell subsets, whose TCR beta-chain repertoires were profiled. Libraries were sequenced as 2 x 150 bp reads on Illumina HiSeq 2000/2500, MiSeq or NextSeq. The study sequenced eight donors, all healthy volunteers chosen at random: three men and five women. Of the eight sequenced donors, seven were found to be HCMV-seropositive and one was found to be HCMV-seronegative.

The germline V gene encodes CDR1 MNHEY and CDR2 SMNVEV (reference sequence). The CDR3 holds 14 amino acids from the cysteine to the phenylalanine. DNA is not recorded here. To determine HCMV serostatus, a commercial ELISA kit was used to detect HCMV-specific IgG in serum. Peripheral blood mononuclear cells were isolated from blood by Ficoll density gradient centrifugation. Sequencing relied on an Illumina HiSeq 2000. TCR beta cDNA libraries were prepared using 5'RACE template switching, which introduced a universal primer site and unique molecular identifiers. cDNA synthesis was primed from the TCR beta constant segment and was followed by two successive PCR amplification steps. In the authors' own workflow: MIGEC was used to demultiplex reads and group reads by UMI, and MiTCR was used to assemble and quantify clonotypes. To exclude erroneous sequences, any TCR cDNA sequence not supported by at least two reads was discarded. Downstream repertoire analysis used the tcR package, and clonotypes were matched across fractions by CDR3 nucleotide sequence plus V segment. VDJmatch was used to annotate antigen specificity against VDJdb, with one amino acid substitution in CDR3 permitted. After the reads were reprocessed by TCRdb, one entry was made per CDR3 protein sequence, with no DNA. TCRdb's processing, not the study's, gives the V and J calls here. The sample's clone listing holds a few hundred thousand distinct CDR3 sequences. In total, the top ten clones hold roughly 1.4% of the sample.

The investigation overall reported the following: Whether the expanded NKG2C-expressing T cell clones were specific for HCMV antigens remained unclear. In a handful of donors, the dominant CD3+CD56+NKG2C+ clonotypes ranked among the top 10 CD8+ clonotypes, making up roughly 1.0-8% of CD8+ T cells. Those dominant clonotypes were again the most abundant among CD3+CD56-NKG2C+ cells in a few donors, at roughly 25-60.1%.

The rearrangement joined TRBV27 to TRBJ1-6. The receptor comes from a woman aged 50 to 60 in good health. Donor details come from another sample of the same person, matched by shared clones. Sequenced material: blood T cells: a sorted CD56 or NKG2C T cell subset, CD4+ or CD8+ T cells, or bulk PBMC T cells (not recorded which). Here the CDR3 is given as CASTRFTDNSPLHF.